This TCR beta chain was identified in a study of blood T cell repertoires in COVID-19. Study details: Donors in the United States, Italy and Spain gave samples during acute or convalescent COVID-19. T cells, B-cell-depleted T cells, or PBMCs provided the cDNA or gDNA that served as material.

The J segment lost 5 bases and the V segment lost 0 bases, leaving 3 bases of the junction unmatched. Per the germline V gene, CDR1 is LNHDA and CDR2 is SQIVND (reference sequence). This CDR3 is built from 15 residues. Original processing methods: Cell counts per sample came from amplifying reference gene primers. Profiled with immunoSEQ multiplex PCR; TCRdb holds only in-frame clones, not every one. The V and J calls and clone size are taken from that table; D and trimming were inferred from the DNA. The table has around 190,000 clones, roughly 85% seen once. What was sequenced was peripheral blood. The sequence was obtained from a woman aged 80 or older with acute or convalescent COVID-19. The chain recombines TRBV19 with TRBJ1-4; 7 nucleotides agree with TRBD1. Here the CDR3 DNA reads TGTGCCAGTAGTATAGATCCGGGACAGAATGAAAAACTGTTTTTT. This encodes CASSIDPGQNEKLFF.